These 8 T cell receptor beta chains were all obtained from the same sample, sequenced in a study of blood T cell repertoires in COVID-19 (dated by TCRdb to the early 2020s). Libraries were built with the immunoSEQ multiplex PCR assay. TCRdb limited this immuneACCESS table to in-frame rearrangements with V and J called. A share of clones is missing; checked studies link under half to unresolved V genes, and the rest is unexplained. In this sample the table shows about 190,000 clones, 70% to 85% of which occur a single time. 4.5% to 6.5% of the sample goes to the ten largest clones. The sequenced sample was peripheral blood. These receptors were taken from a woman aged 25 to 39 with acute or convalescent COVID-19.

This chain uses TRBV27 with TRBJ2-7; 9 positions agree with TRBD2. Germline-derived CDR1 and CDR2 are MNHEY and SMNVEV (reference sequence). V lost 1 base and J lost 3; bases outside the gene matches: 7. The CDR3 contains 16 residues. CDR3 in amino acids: CASSLLGGRGIYEQYF. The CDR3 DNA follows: TGTGCCAGCAGTTTATTAGGCGGGAGGGGGATCTACGAGCAGTACTTC.

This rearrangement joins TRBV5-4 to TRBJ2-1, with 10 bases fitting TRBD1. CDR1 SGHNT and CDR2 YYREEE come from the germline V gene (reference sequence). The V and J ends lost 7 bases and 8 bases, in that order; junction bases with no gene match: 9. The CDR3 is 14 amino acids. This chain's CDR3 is CASQTGTGVYEQFF. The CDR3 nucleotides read TGTGCCAGCCAAACCGGGACAGGGGTCTATGAGCAGTTCTTC.

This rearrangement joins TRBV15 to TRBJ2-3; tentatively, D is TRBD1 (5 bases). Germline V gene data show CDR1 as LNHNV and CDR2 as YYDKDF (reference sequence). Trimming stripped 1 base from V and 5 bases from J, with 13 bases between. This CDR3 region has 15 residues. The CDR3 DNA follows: TGTGCCACCAGCAGAGCTGGACCAAGGGGAGATACGCAGTATTTT. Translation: CATSRAGPRGDTQYF.

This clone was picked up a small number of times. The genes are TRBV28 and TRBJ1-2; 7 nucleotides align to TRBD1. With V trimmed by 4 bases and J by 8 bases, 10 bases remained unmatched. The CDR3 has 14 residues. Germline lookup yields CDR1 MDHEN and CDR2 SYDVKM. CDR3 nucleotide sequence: TGTGCCAGCAGTTCGACACACAGGGGTTGGGGCTACACCTTC. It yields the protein CASSSTHRGWGYTF.

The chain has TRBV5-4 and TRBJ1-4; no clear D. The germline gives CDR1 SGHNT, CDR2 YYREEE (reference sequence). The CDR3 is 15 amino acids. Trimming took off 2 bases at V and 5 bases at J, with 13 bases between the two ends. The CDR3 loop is CASSFKKGENEKLFF. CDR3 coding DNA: TGTGCCAGCAGCTTCAAGAAGGGAGAGAATGAAAAACTGTTTTTT.

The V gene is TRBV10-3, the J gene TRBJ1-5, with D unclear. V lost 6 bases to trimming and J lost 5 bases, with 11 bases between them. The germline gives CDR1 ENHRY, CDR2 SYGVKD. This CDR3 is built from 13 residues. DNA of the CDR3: TGTGCCATCAGAGATCGGAGGGATCAGCCCCAGCATTTT. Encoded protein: CAIRDRRDQPQHF.

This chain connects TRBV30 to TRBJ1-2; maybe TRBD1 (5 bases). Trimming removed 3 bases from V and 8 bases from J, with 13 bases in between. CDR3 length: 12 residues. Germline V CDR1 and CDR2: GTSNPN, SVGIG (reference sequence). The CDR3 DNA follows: TGTGCCTGGAGGGAGGGGCTGGGGGGCTACACCTTC. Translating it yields CAWREGLGGYTF. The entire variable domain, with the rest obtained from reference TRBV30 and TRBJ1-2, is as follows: SQTIHQWPATLVQPVGSPLSLECTVEGTSNPNLYWYRQAAGRGLQLLFYSVGIGQISSEVPQNLSASRPQDRQFILSSKKLLLSDSGFYLCAWREGLGGYTFGSGTRLTVV.

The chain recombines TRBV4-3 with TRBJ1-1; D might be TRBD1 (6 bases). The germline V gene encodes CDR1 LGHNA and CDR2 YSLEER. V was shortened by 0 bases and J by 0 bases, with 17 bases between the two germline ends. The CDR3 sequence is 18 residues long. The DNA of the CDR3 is TGCGCCAGCAGCCAAGAGCTGGCGGGGGGGGCCGTGAACACTGAAGCTTTCTTT. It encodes CASSQELAGGAVNTEAFF.